The next 32 T cell receptor beta chains were all read from a single sample in a study of T-cell memory formation after mild COVID-19. Each CDR3 protein gets one entry after TCRdb re-called the 5' RACE reads with MiXCR. Among fewer than 200,000 distinct CDR3 sequences, about 18% were seen once, and the ten largest hold roughly 3.9%. Sequencing was carried out using PBMCs or a T cell subset sorted from them (not recorded which). All receptors come from a man younger than 30 who had mild COVID-19 (a few samples of this study predate the infection). Cell type and time point are not known.

Points on this clonotype: A much bigger clone sits one base away, suggesting this may be a read error. This rearrangement joins TRBV29-1 to TRBJ1-1; D gene uncertain. CDR3 length equals 10 residues. The germline V gene encodes CDR1 SQVTM and CDR2 ANQGSEA. The CDR3 protein is CMVTNNEAFF. The CDR3, as DNA: TGCATGGTTACGAACAATGAAGCTTTCTTT. Drawing the rest from reference TRBV29-1 and TRBJ1-1, the complete variable domain is SAVISQKPSRDICQRGTSLTIQCQVDSQVTMMFWYRQQPGQSLTLIATANQGSEATYESGFVIDKFPISRPNLTFSTLTVSNMSPEDSSIYLCMVTNNEAFFGQGTRLTVV.

The V call is TRBV30, the J call TRBJ2-4; tentative D call: TRBD2 (7 bases). Trimming removed 4 bases from V and 6 bases from J, with 22 bases in between. Germline V gene lookup returns CDR1 GTSNPN and CDR2 SVGIG (reference sequence). The CDR3 totals 16 residues. CDR3 protein: CAWIPGGGPLLNIQYF. Here the CDR3 DNA reads TGTGCCTGGATCCCAGGCGGGGGCCCACTCCTAAACATTCAGTACTTC.

The gene calls are TRBV12-3 or TRBV12-4 and TRBJ2-3; D is undetermined. The germline V and J ends were trimmed by 6 bases and 5 bases, with 6 bases remaining between them. The CDR3 is 11 amino acids. The CDR3 sequence: CASSWRDTQYF. The CDR3 DNA is TGTGCCAGCAGCTGGAGAGATACGCAGTATTTT.

This clonotype was seen only a few times. The chain links TRBV20-1 to TRBJ2-5, with D perhaps given as TRBD1 or TRBD2 (6 bases each). V was shortened by 1 base and J by 5 bases, with 14 bases between the two germline ends. Germline assignment: CDR1 DFQATT and CDR2 SNEGSKA (reference sequence). CDR3 length: 14 amino acids. CDR3 nucleotides: TGCAGTGCTAGAGGGGGGGCGAGTAGGGAGACCCAGTACTTC. Translated, it gives CSARGGASRETQYF.

The chain combines TRBV12-3 or TRBV12-4 with TRBJ2-7; the D call may be TRBD1 or TRBD2 (5 bases each). Trimming shortened V by 0 bases and J by 2 bases, and 8 bases separated the two germline ends. The CDR3 loop spans 14 amino acids. CDR3 nucleotides: TGTGCCAGCAGTTTAGCGCGAGGGGCCTACGAGCAGTACTTC. Translation gives CASSLARGAYEQYF.

This clonotype was found a few times. This rearrangement joins TRBV20-1 to TRBJ2-1; a possible D gene is TRBD2 (5 bases). CDR1 is DFQATT, CDR2 SNEGSKA, per germline (reference sequence). The CDR3 is made up of 14 amino acids. Trimming removed 6 bases at V and 4 bases at J, with 16 bases between. CDR3 bases: TGCAGTGCCACTTCTGACGGGGATTACAATGAGCAGTTCTTC. It translates to CSATSDGDYNEQFF.

The V and J genes are TRBV5-1 and TRBJ2-7; TRBD1 agrees at 7 bases. Per the germline V gene, CDR1 is SGHRS and CDR2 is YFSETQ. This CDR3 has 15 amino acids. Germline trimming cut 4 bases from V and 0 bases from J; bases unmatched to any gene: 7. The CDR3 bases are TGCGCCAGCAGCGTTACAGGGGAGAGCTCCTACGAGCAGTACTTC. Translating gives CASSVTGESSYEQYF.

The chain carries TRBV7-9 and TRBJ1-1; no reliable D call. Germline V gene sequence: CDR1 SEHNR, CDR2 FQNEAQ (reference sequence). The germline V and J ends were trimmed by 1 base and 6 bases, with 12 bases remaining between them. There are 14 residues in the CDR3. CDR3 bases: TGTGCCAGCAGCTTAGTGGTTGGCGGGTCTGAAGCTTTCTTT. Translating gives CASSLVVGGSEAFF. Full variable domain (missing parts from reference TRBV7-9 and TRBJ1-1): DTGVSQNPRHKITKRGQNVTFRCDPISEHNRLYWYRQTLGQGPEFLTYFQNEAQLEKSRLLSDRFSAERPKGSFSTLEIQRTEQGDSAMYLCASSLVVGGSEAFFGQGTRLTVV.

This clonotype has a handful of counts. The chain uses TRBV10-3 and TRBJ2-7; D may be TRBD2 (6 bases). The CDR3 extends over 13 amino acids. V shed 7 bases and J shed 1 base, with 11 bases lying between them. Germline V lookup: CDR1 ENHRY, CDR2 SYGVKD. CDR3 amino acids: CAINGGPSYEQYF. The CDR3 bases are TGTGCCATCAACGGGGGACCTTCCTACGAGCAGTACTTC.

The rearrangement links TRBV7-9 to TRBJ1-1; D uncertain. V shed 5 bases and J shed 0 bases, with 10 bases lying between them. The CDR3 spans 14 residues. Germline-derived CDR1 and CDR2 are SEHNR and FQNEAQ (reference sequence). CDR3 region: CASSVGQMNTEAFF. The CDR3 DNA reads TGTGCCAGCAGCGTCGGGCAGATGAACACTGAAGCTTTCTTT.

The V and J genes are TRBV3-1 and TRBJ2-1, with TRBD1 matching over 7 bases. Germline V CDR1 and CDR2: LGHDT, YNNKEL (reference sequence). V lost 5 bases, J lost 14 bases, and 9 bases stayed unmatched. This CDR3 spans 12 amino acids. DNA of the CDR3: TGTGCCAGCAGCTACAACCGGGACAGCAAGTTCTTC. Translation: CASSYNRDSKFF.

This clonotype was seen only a few times. V usage is TRBV20-1 and J usage is TRBJ2-1, with 9 bases identical to TRBD2. Trimming took 1 base from V and 5 from J; bases not matched to a gene: 6. The CDR3 totals 15 residues. Germline-derived CDR1 and CDR2 are DFQATT and SNEGSKA (reference sequence). CDR3 in DNA: TGCAGTGCTAGAGGAGGCGGGGGGGCCAACAATGAGCAGTTCTTC. Its translation is CSARGGGGANNEQFF.

This clonotype was counted between two and nine times. The chain couples TRBV12-3 or TRBV12-4 to TRBJ2-3, with 12 bases that match TRBD2. V lost 6 bases, J lost 4 bases, and 5 bases stayed unmatched. The CDR3 covers 15 residues. The CDR3 region is CASSDGLAGSDTQYF. The CDR3 nucleotides are TGTGCCAGCAGCGACGGACTAGCGGGGTCAGATACGCAGTATTTT.

The V and J genes are TRBV7-3 and TRBJ2-2, with D perhaps TRBD1 or TRBD2 (6 bases each). This CDR3 spans 15 amino acids. CDR1 and CDR2 from the germline V gene are SGHTA and FQGTGA. V was pared by 5 bases and J by 6 bases, with 16 bases between. The DNA of the CDR3 is TGTGCCAGCAGCAGGGGGGCTCCCGATCCCGGGGAGCTGTTTTTT. Its translation: CASSRGAPDPGELFF.

V is TRBV5-1 and J is TRBJ2-6, with 8 bases lining up with TRBD1. Germline CDR1 SGHRS, CDR2 YFSETQ. V lost 5 bases and J lost 3; bases outside the gene matches: 10. There are 17 residues in the CDR3. CDR3 amino acids: CASSTGTGLRGANVLTF. For the CDR3, the DNA is TGCGCCAGCAGTACCGGGACAGGTCTCCGTGGGGCCAACGTCCTGACTTTC.

This clonotype was seen a few times. The chain employs TRBV12-3 or TRBV12-4 and TRBJ2-7, with 7 bases lining up with TRBD1. Trimming at V came to 7 bases and at J to 1 base, leaving 4 bases not matched to a gene. This CDR3 has 13 amino acids. CDR3 amino acids: CASTRQGSYEQYF. The CDR3 nucleotides read TGTGCCAGCACGCGACAGGGTTCCTACGAGCAGTACTTC.

The chain recombines TRBV12-3 or TRBV12-4 with TRBJ1-1; no reliable D call. V was clipped by 8 bases and J by 0 bases, with 7 bases between them. The CDR3 covers 12 residues. The CDR3: CASCGMNTEAFF. The CDR3 nucleotides read TGTGCCAGCTGTGGGATGAACACTGAAGCTTTCTTT.

The chain has TRBV3-1 and TRBJ2-2; no firm D call. The CDR3 runs 14 residues. The V end lost 1 base, the J end lost 6 bases, and 9 bases lay between the germline ends. In germline, CDR1 is LGHDT, CDR2 YNNKEL (reference sequence). The CDR3 DNA sequence: TGTGCCAGCAGCCAAGGCCGGGCCCCCGGGGAGCTGTTTTTT. It encodes CASSQGRAPGELFF.

This chain uses TRBV12-3 or TRBV12-4 with TRBJ1-5; D remains unclear. V was cut by 2 bases and J by 4 bases, with 12 bases left in between. The CDR3 is 15 residues long. CDR3 sequence (DNA): TGTGCCAGCAGTTTACAGAGTATGCCTAATCAGCCCCAGCATTTT. Amino acids: CASSLQSMPNQPQHF.

Only a few counts were recorded for this clonotype. The chain links TRBV15 to TRBJ2-7; TRBD1 might be the D (5 bases). The CDR3 extends over 13 amino acids. Trimming removed 7 bases from V and 4 bases from J, with 14 bases in between. The germline CDR1 and CDR2 sequences are LNHNV and YYDKDF (reference sequence). CDR3 loop: CATTGRPGYEQYV. CDR3 in DNA: TGTGCCACCACAGGGCGACCGGGTTACGAGCAGTACGTC.

This clonotype was seen only a few times. The chain recombines TRBV4-3 with TRBJ1-2, with D tentatively TRBD1 (5 bases). The CDR3 extends over 13 amino acids. The V end was cut by 3 bases, the J end by 8 bases, with 13 bases between. Germline-derived CDR1 and CDR2 are LGHNA and YSLEER. CDR3 DNA: TGCGCCAGCAGCCAGAGCTCGGGGCGCGGCTACACCTTC. Translated: CASSQSSGRGYTF.

The genes are TRBV5-5 and TRBJ1-4, with 7 bases aligning to TRBD1. Germline-derived CDR1 and CDR2 are SGHKS and YYEKEE (reference sequence). J gave up 8 bases and V 0 bases, and 4 bases lay outside the gene matches. CDR3 length equals 14 residues. Here the CDR3 reads CASSLGQGWEKLFF. CDR3 DNA: TGTGCCAGCAGCTTGGGACAGGGATGGGAAAAACTGTTTTTT.

The chain carries TRBV10-2 and TRBJ2-3; D uncertain. The CDR3 has 14 amino acids. The germline V and J ends were trimmed by 5 bases and 6 bases, with 15 bases remaining between them. The germline gives CDR1 WSHSY, CDR2 SAAADI. CDR3 protein: CASSPDPAGDTQYF. The DNA for the CDR3 is TGCGCCAGCAGTCCTGACCCCGCCGGCGATACGCAGTATTTT.

This sequence joins TRBV7-2 and TRBJ1-1; no firm D call. V was cut by 11 bases and J by 5 bases, with 12 bases left in between. Germline assignment: CDR1 SGHTA and CDR2 FQGNSA. CDR3 length: 11 residues. CDR3 amino acids: CASTVGTEAFF. The CDR3, as DNA: TGTGCCTCCACCGTAGGGACTGAAGCTTTCTTT.

This clonotype was picked up a small number of times. The J gene is TRBJ1-5, the V gene TRBV12-3 or TRBV12-4; 10 bases agree with TRBD1. After removal of 2 bases from V and 7 bases from J, the junction contained 5 bases not matched to a gene. This CDR3 is built from 15 residues. For the CDR3, the DNA is TGTGCCAGCAGTTTAAGGCGGACAGGGGGACAGCCCCAGCATTTT. Protein product: CASSLRRTGGQPQHF.

This clonotype has just a few counts. The chain employs TRBV7-2 and TRBJ2-5; D may be TRBD2 (7 bases). The V end was cut by 5 bases, the J end by 5 bases, with 15 bases between. The CDR3 runs 14 residues. Per the germline V gene, CDR1 is SGHTA and CDR2 is FQGNSA. The CDR3 DNA follows: TGTGCCAGCAGCGTGGGGGGGGGGCTGGAGACCCAGTACTTC. This encodes CASSVGGGLETQYF. Full variable domain (rest looked up from reference TRBV7-2 and TRBJ2-5): GAGVSQSPSNKVTEKGKDVELRCDPISGHTALYWYRQSLGQGLEFLIYFQGNSAPDKSGLPSDRFSAERTGGSVSTLTIQRTQQEDSAVYLCASSVGGGLETQYFGPGTRLLVL.

This chain connects TRBV6-1 to TRBJ2-3; D is possibly TRBD1 (5 bases). V was cut by 4 bases and J by 4 bases, with 9 bases left in between. The CDR3 extends over 13 amino acids. Germline V lookup: CDR1 MNHNS, CDR2 SASEGT. CDR3 coding DNA: TGTGCCAGCAGTGTGTCAGGGTCAGATACGCAGTATTTT. Amino acids: CASSVSGSDTQYF.

The V gene is TRBV7-9, the J gene TRBJ1-4; D remains ambiguous. Trimming shortened V by 4 bases and J by 6 bases, and 15 bases separated the two germline ends. Germline loops: CDR1 SEHNR, CDR2 FQNEAQ (reference sequence). CDR3 size: 15 residues. The CDR3 sequence: CASSSRTDLYEKLFF. The CDR3 DNA follows: TGTGCCAGCAGCTCTCGGACGGATCTTTATGAAAAACTGTTTTTT.

In the case of this clonotype: At one end the junction does not follow the germline gene, possibly because of a read error. The chain joins TRBV15 to TRBJ1-5; tentatively, D is TRBD1 (6 bases). The CDR3 length is 16 residues. Looked up from germline, CDR1 is LNHNV and CDR2 is YYDKDF (reference sequence). The CDR3 bases are TGTGCCACCAGCAGAGTGACAGGCTTTAGCAATAAGCCCCAGCATTTT. Protein sequence: CATSRVTGFSNKPQHF.

This clonotype was counted between two and nine times. This chain joins TRBV4-3 and TRBJ2-5; tentative D call: TRBD2 (6 bases). The germline gives CDR1 LGHNA, CDR2 YSLEER. This CDR3 is 15 amino acids long. V dropped 0 bases and J dropped 7 bases, with 15 bases sitting between them. CDR3 nucleotide sequence: TGCGCCAGCAGCCAAGATCTGCGGGCCGGGAGGACCCAGTACTTC. Protein sequence: CASSQDLRAGRTQYF.

A few counts support this clonotype. This rearrangement joins TRBV7-2 to TRBJ2-3; D uncertain. From germline, CDR1 is SGHTA and CDR2 FQGNSA. The CDR3 length is 12 residues. The V and J ends lost 4 bases and 6 bases respectively, with 8 bases between them. CDR3 in amino acids: CASSYSVDTQYF. CDR3 DNA: TGTGCCAGCAGCTACAGCGTCGATACGCAGTATTTT.

This clonotype has just a few counts. The rearrangement links TRBV24-1 to TRBJ2-1; TRBD1 agrees at 8 bases. V lost 4 bases, J lost 8 bases, and 9 bases stayed unmatched. The CDR3 extends over 15 amino acids. The germline V gene encodes CDR1 KGHDR and CDR2 SFDVKD. The CDR3: CATSDPTDRAHEQFF. The CDR3 nucleotides read TGTGCCACCAGTGACCCTACGGACAGGGCCCATGAGCAGTTCTTC.